This T cell receptor beta chain was sequenced during a study of T-cell reconstitution after alpha-beta-depleted transplantation in children. A TCRbeta library incorporating unique molecular identifiers was prepared. TCRdb independently ran MiXCR on the PCR reads; one entry per CDR3 protein. Among more than 450,000 distinct CDR3 sequences listed, around 17% were seen once. The CDR3 is 13 amino acids. Germline V gives CDR1 SGHRS, CDR2 YFSETQ. Trimming pared 4 bases from V and 6 bases from J, leaving 12 bases between. This clonotype originated in a human donor who donated a stem cell graft to a child with acute lymphoblastic leukemia. This chain connects TRBV5-1 to TRBJ2-3; TRBD2 might be the D (6 bases). The starting material was PBMCs from the stem cell graft donor, obtained from the stem cell graft. CDR3 bases: TGCGCCAGCAGCGCCGGGAGTTCCGATACGCAGTATTTT. Protein product: CASSAGSSDTQYF. Together with reference TRBV5-1 and TRBJ2-3, the CDR3 gives the full variable domain: KAGVTQTPRYLIKTRGQQVTLSCSPISGHRSVSWYQQTPGQGLQFLFEYFSETQRNKGNFPGRFSGRQFSNSRSEMNVSTLELGDSALYLCASSAGSSDTQYFGPGTRLTVL.